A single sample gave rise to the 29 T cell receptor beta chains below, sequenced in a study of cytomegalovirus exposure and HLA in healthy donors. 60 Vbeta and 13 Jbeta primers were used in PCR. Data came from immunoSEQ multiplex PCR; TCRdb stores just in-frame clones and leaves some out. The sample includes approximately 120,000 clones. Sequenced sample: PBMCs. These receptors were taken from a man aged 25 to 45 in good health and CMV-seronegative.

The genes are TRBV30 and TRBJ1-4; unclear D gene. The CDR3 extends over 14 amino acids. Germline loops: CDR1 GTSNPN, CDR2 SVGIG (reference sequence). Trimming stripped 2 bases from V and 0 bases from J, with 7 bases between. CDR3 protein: CAWSPRPTNEKLFF. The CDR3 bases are TGTGCCTGGAGTCCGAGGCCAACTAATGAAAAACTGTTTTTT.

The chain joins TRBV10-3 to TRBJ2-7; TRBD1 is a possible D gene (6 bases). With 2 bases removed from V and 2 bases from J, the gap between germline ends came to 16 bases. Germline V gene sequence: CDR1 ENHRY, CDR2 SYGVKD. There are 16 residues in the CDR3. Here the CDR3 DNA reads TGTGCCATCAGTGAGGGCGAAAGGACAGCTCCCTACGAGCAGTACTTC. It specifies CAISEGERTAPYEQYF.

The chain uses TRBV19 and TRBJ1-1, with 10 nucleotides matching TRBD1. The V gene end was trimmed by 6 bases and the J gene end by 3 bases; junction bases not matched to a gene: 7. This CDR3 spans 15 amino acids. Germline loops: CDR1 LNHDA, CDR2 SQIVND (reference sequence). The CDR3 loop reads CASSYSGTGDTEAFF. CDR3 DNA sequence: TGTGCCAGTAGCTACTCCGGGACAGGGGACACTGAAGCTTTCTTT.

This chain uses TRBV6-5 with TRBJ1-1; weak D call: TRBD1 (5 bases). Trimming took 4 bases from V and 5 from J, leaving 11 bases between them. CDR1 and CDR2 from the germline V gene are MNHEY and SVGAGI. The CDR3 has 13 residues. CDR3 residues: CASSFLGATEAFF. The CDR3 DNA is TGTGCCAGCAGTTTTCTAGGGGCGACTGAAGCTTTCTTT.

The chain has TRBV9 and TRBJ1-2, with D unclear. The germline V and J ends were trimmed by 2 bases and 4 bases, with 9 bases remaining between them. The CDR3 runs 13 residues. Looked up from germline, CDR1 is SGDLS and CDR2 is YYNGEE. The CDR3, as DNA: TGTGCCAGCAGCGTGGCCGGGGTCTATGGCTACACCTTC. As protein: CASSVAGVYGYTF.

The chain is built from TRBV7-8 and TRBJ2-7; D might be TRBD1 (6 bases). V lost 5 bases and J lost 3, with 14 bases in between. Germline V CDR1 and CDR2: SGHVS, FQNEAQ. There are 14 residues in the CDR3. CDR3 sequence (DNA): TGTGCCAGCAGCACCGGGACAAACAACTACGAGCAGTACTTC. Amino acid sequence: CASSTGTNNYEQYF.

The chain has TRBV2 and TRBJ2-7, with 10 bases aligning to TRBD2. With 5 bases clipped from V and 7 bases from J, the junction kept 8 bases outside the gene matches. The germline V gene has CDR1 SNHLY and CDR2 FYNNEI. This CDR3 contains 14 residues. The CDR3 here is CASSWSSGSEEQYF. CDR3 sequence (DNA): TGTGCCAGCAGTTGGTCTAGCGGGAGTGAAGAGCAGTACTTC.

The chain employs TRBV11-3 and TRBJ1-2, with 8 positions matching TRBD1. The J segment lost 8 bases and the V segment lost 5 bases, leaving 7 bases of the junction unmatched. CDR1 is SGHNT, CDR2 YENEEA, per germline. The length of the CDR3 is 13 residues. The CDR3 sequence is CASSTRTGWGYTF. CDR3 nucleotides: TGTGCCAGCAGCACTCGGACAGGGTGGGGCTACACCTTC.

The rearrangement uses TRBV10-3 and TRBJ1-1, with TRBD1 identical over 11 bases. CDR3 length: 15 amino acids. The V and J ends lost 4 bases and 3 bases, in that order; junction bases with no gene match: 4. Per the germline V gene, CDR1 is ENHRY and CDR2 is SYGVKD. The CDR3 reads CAISGGQGGDTEAFF. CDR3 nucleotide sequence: TGTGCCATCAGTGGGGGACAGGGGGGCGACACTGAAGCTTTCTTT.

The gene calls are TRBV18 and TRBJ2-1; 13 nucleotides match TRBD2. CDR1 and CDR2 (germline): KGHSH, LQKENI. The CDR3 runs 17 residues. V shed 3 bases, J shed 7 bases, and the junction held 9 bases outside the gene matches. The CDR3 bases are TGTGCCAGCTCACCTTATCTGACTAGCGGGAGGATGAATGAGCAGTTCTTC. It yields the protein CASSPYLTSGRMNEQFF. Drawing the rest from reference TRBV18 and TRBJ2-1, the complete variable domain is NAGVMQNPRHLVRRRGQEARLRCSPMKGHSHVYWYRQLPEEGLKFMVYLQKENIIDESGMPKERFSAEFPKEGPSILRIQQVVRGDSAAYFCASSPYLTSGRMNEQFFGPGTRLTVL.

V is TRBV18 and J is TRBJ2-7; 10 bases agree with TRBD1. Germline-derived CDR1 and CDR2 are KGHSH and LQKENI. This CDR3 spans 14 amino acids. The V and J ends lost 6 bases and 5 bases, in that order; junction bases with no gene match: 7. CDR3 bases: TGTGCCAGCTCGTCCGGGACAGGGGAGGACGAGCAGTACTTC. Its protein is CASSSGTGEDEQYF.

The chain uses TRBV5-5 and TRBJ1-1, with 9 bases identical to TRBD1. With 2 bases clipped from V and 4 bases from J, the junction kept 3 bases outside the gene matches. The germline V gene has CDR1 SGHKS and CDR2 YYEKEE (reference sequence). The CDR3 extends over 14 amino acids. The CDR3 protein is CASSLKTGGTEAFF. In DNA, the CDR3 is TGTGCCAGCAGCTTAAAGACAGGGGGCACTGAAGCTTTCTTT.

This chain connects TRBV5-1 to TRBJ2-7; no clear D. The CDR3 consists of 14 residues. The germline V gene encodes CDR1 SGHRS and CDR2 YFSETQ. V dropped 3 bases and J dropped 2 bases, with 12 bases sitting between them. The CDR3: CASSSTSAAYEQYF. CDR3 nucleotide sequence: TGCGCCAGCAGCTCGACGAGCGCGGCCTACGAGCAGTACTTC.

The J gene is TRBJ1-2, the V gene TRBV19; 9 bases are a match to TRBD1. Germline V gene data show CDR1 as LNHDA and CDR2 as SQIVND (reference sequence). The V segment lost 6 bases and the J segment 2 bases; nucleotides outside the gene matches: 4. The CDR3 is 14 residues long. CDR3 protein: CASRAGTGNYGYTF. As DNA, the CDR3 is TGTGCCAGTAGAGCCGGGACAGGGAACTATGGCTACACCTTC.

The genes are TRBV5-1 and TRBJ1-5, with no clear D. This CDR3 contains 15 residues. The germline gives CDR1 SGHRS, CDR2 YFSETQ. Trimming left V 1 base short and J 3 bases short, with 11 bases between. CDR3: CASSLNGDTNQPQHF. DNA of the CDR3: TGCGCCAGCAGCTTGAACGGGGATACCAATCAGCCCCAGCATTTT.

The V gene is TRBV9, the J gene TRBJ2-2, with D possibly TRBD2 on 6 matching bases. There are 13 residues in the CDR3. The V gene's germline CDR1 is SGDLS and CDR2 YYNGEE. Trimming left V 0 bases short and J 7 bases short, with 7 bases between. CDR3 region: CASSVAGVGELFF. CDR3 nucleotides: TGTGCCAGCAGCGTAGCGGGGGTCGGGGAGCTGTTTTTT.

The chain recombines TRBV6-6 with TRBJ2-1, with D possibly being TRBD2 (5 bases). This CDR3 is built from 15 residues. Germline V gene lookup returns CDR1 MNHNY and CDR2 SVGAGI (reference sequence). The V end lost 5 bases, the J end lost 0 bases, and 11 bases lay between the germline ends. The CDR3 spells CASSGRRYSYNEQFF. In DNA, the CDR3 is TGTGCCAGCAGTGGGAGACGATACTCCTACAATGAGCAGTTCTTC.

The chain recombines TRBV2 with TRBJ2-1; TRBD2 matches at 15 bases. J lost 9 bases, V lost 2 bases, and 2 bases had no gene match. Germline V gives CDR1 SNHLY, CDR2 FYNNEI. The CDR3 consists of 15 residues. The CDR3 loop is CASSEQGLAGGEQFF. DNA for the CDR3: TGTGCCAGCAGTGAACAGGGACTAGCGGGGGGTGAGCAGTTCTTC.

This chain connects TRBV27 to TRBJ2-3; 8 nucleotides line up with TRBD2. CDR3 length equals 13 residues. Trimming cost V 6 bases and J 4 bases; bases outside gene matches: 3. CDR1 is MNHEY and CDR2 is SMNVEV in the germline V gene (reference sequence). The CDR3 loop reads CASRGAGADTQYF. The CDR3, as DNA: TGTGCCAGCAGAGGAGCGGGAGCAGATACGCAGTATTTT.

The CDR3: CSVEEVRANYGYTF. CDR3 in DNA: TGCAGCGTTGAAGAGGTGCGAGCTAACTATGGCTACACCTTC. The chain joins TRBV29-1 to TRBJ1-2; no firm D call. This CDR3 has 14 residues. Germline CDR1 is SQVTM and CDR2 is ANQGSEA. The V and J ends lost 0 bases and 0 bases respectively, with 8 bases between them.

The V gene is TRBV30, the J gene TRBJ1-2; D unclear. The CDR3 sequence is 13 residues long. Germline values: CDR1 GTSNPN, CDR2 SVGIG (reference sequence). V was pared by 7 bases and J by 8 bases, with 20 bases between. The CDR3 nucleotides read TGTGCCTTTCTGGCCAGGCTCGAAAAGGGCTACACCTTC. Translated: CAFLARLEKGYTF. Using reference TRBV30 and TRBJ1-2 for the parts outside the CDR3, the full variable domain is SQTIHQWPATLVQPVGSPLSLECTVEGTSNPNLYWYRQAAGRGLQLLFYSVGIGQISSEVPQNLSASRPQDRQFILSSKKLLLSDSGFYLCAFLARLEKGYTFGSGTRLTVV.

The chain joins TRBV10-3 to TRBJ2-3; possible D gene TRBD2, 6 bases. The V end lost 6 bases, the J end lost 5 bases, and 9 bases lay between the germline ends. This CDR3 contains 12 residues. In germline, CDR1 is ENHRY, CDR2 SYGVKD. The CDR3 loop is CAIRRLGDTQYF. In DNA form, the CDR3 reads TGTGCCATCAGACGACTAGGAGATACGCAGTATTTT.

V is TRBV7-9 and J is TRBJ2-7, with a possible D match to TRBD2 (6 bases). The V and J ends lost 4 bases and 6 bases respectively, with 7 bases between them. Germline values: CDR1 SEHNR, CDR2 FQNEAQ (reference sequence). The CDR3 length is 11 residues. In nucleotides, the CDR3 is TGTGCCAGCAGCTGGAGGGTCGAGCAGTACTTC. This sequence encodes CASSWRVEQYF.

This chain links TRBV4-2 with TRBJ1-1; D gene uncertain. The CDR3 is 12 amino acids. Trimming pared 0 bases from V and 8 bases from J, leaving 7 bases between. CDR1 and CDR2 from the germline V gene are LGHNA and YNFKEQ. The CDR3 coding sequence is TGTGCCAGCAGCCAAGACTCACTAGAAGCTTTCTTT. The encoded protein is CASSQDSLEAFF.

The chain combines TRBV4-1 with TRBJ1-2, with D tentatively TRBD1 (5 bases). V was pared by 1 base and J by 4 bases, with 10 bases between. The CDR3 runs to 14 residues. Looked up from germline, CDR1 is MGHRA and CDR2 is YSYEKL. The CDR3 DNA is TGCGCCAGCAGCCAAGTAAGGGGCCGCTATGGCTACACCTTC. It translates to CASSQVRGRYGYTF.

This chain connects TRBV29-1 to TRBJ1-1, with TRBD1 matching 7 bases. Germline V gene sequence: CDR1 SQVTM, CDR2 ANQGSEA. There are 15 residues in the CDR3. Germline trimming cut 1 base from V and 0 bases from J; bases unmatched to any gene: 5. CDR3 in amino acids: CSVEGGTVMNTEAFF. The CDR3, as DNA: TGCAGCGTTGAAGGCGGGACAGTAATGAACACTGAAGCTTTCTTT.

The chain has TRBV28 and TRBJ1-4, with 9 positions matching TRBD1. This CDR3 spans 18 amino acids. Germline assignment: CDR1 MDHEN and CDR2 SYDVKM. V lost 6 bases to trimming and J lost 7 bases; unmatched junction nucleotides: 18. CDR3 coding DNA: TGTGCCAGCAGCCCGCTACGGGACAGGGTGAACGTCGGTGAAAAACTGTTTTTT. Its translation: CASSPLRDRVNVGEKLFF.

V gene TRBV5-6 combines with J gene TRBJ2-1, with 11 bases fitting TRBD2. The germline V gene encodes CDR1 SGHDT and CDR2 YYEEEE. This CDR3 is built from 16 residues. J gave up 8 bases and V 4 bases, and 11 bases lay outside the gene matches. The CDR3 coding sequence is TGTGCCAGCAGCCCCACCTCTAGCGGGGGGCGGGATGAGCAGTTCTTC. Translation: CASSPTSSGGRDEQFF.

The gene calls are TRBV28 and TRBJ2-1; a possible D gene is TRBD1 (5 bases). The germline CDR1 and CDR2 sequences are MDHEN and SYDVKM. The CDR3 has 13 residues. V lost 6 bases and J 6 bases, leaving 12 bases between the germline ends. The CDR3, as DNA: TGTGCCAGCAGCCCGACAGTGCCCAATGAGCAGTTCTTC. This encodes CASSPTVPNEQFF.